Listed here are 3 T cell receptor beta chains from one sample, sequenced in a study of T cells in localized non-small cell lung cancer. TCRdb's table, derived via immunoSEQ multiplex PCR, lists solely in-frame clones and lacks some. The table includes roughly 27,000 clones, roughly 90% detected once. The sample here was peripheral blood mononuclear cells, taken before any cancer treatment. The origin of the receptors is a woman between 35 and 70 years old with stage III lung adenocarcinoma.

This rearrangement joins TRBV19 to TRBJ1-5; D is uncertain. Germline loops: CDR1 LNHDA, CDR2 SQIVND (reference sequence). V was pared by 3 bases and J by 7 bases, with 10 bases between. The CDR3 is made up of 13 amino acids. The CDR3, as DNA: TGTGCCAGTAGTATTGCCATTCTCCAGCCCCAGCATTTT. It specifies CASSIAILQPQHF. Full variable domain (remainder filled in from reference TRBV19 and TRBJ1-5): DGGITQSPKYLFRKEGQNVTLSCEQNLNHDAMYWYRQDPGQGLRLIYYSQIVNDFQKGDIAEGYSVSREKKESFPLTVTSAQKNPTAFYLCASSIAILQPQHFGDGTRLSIL.

The chain recombines TRBV7-9 with TRBJ1-4; D is possibly TRBD1 (5 bases). Trimming cost V 0 bases and J 2 bases, with 10 bases left between them. From germline, CDR1 is SEHNR and CDR2 FQNEAQ (reference sequence). This CDR3 has 16 residues. CDR3 sequence: CASSLARGATNEKLFF. CDR3 in DNA: TGTGCCAGCAGCTTAGCAAGGGGCGCTACTAATGAAAAACTGTTTTTT.

The chain employs TRBV10-3 and TRBJ2-3; D perhaps matches TRBD2 (6 bases). Germline assignment: CDR1 ENHRY and CDR2 SYGVKD. This CDR3 comprises 15 residues. Trimming took 0 bases from V and 7 from J, leaving 14 bases between them. The CDR3, as DNA: TGTGCCATCAGTGAGTCTAGCGGAACAATTAATACGCAGTATTTT. This encodes CAISESSGTINTQYF.